This T cell receptor beta chain was observed in a study of identical twins. General study points: A partial confounding effect on zero-insertion analyses could come from invariant MAIT and iNKT cells. Weaker excess twin sharing was observed in beta out-of-frame sequences.

This clonotype was counted a few times. The target antigen is unknown. TCRdb fed the 5' RACE reads into MiXCR, producing one record per CDR3 protein. The sample records 310,000 or so distinct CDR3 sequences, over 8.5% being singletons. The CDR3 contains 13 residues. Germline CDR1 is MNHEY and CDR2 is SVGEGT. V lost 0 bases to trimming and J lost 7 bases, with 10 bases between them. The same sample was also studied in work on yellow fever vaccine responses in identical twins.

The TCR originated in a woman aged 18-35 years in good health. The gene calls are TRBV6-2 or TRBV6-3 and TRBJ2-7, with D possibly matching TRBD2 (5 bases). Sequencing was done on a sample of CD8+ T cells sorted from blood. The CDR3 spells CASSYSPGEEQYF. The CDR3, as DNA: TGTGCCAGCAGTTACTCGCCCGGGGAGGAGCAGTACTTC.